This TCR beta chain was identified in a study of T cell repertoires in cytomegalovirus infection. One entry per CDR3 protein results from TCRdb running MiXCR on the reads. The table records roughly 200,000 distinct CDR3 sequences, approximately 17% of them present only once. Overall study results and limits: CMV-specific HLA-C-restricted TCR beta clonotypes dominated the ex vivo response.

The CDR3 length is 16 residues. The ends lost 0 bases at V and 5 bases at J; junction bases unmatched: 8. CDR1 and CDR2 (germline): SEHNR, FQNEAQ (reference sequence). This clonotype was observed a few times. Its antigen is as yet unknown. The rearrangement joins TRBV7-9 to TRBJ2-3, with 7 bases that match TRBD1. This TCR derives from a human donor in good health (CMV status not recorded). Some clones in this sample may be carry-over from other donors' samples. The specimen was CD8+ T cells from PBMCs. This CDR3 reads CASSLATGEPRDTQYF. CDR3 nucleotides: TGTGCCAGCAGCTTAGCAACAGGGGAACCCCGAGATACGCAGTATTTT.